Listed below are T cell receptor beta chains from one sample, sequenced in a study of T cell repertoires in cytomegalovirus infection. TCRdb recomputed calls from the reads with MiXCR, one row per CDR3 protein. The sample carries fewer than 300,000 distinct CDR3 sequences, 25% recorded once. The sample was PBMCs. These receptors all come from a human donor in good health (CMV status not recorded). Some clones in this sample may be carry-over from other donors' samples. Both conserved end residues are part of each CDR3. Each record gives: J gene, D gene, V gene, clone size, CDR3 protein, CDR3 DNA. A D gene is named only where the DNA matches it firmly. A row's size may be missing; if present it is once, few, many or a size class.

J: TRBJ2-1
D: -
V: TRBV7-2
size: few
CDR3: CASSLEGFSEQFF
DNA: TGTGCCAGCAGCTTGGAGGGTTTCAGTGAGCAGTTCTTC

J: TRBJ1-6
D: -
V: TRBV18
size: -
CDR3: CASSPTGTPVGNSPLHF
DNA: TGTGCCAGCTCACCTACCGGGACACCAGTAGGGAATTCACCCCTCCACTTT

J: TRBJ2-7
D: -
V: TRBV28
size: many
CDR3: CASSLSARDFDEQYF
DNA: TGTGCCAGCAGTTTAAGTGCCAGGGATTTCGACGAGCAGTACTTC

J: TRBJ2-7
D: TRBD1
V: TRBV7-2
size: -
CDR3: CASSLEGQYYEQYF
DNA: TGTGCCAGCAGCTTAGAGGGACAGTACTACGAGCAGTACTTC

J: TRBJ1-3
D: TRBD1
V: TRBV14
size: -
CDR3: CASSQGWTGGSSGNTIYF
DNA: TGTGCCAGCAGCCAAGGATGGACAGGGGGAAGCTCTGGAAACACCATATATTTT

J: TRBJ1-2
D: -
V: TRBV19
size: -
CDR3: CASSIGAGGYTF
DNA: TGTGCCAGTAGTATAGGCGCGGGTGGCTACACCTTC

J: TRBJ2-7
D: -
V: TRBV29-1
size: -
CDR3: CSVAGTEAGVREQYF
DNA: TGCAGCGTGGCCGGGACAGAAGCGGGGGTGAGGGAGCAGTACTTC

J: TRBJ1-6
D: -
V: TRBV14
size: -
CDR3: CASSQTDGFRPLHF
DNA: TGTGCCAGCAGCCAAACGGACGGCTTTCGGCCCCTCCACTTT

J: TRBJ2-1
D: TRBD1
V: TRBV15
size: -
CDR3: CATSRAGTGGHEQFF
DNA: TGTGCCACCAGCAGAGCGGGGACAGGGGGCCATGAGCAGTTCTTC

J: TRBJ2-3
D: TRBD1
V: TRBV2
size: few
CDR3: CASSEAFGTDYTDTQYF
DNA: TGTGCCAGCAGTGAAGCGTTCGGGACAGATTACACAGATACGCAGTATTTT

J: TRBJ2-1
D: -
V: TRBV29-1
size: -
CDR3: CSVRNRDSYNEQFF
DNA: TGCAGCGTCCGGAACAGGGATTCCTACAATGAGCAGTTCTTC

J: TRBJ2-1
D: TRBD2
V: TRBV7-2
size: -
CDR3: CASSPPSQREVNEQFF
DNA: TGTGCCAGCAGCCCCCCCAGCCAGCGGGAGGTCAATGAGCAGTTCTTC

J: TRBJ1-4
D: TRBD1
V: TRBV4-1
size: few
CDR3: CASSQEEGGDEKLFF
DNA: TGCGCCAGCAGCCAAGAGGAAGGGGGCGATGAAAAACTGTTTTTT

J: TRBJ1-2
D: -
V: TRBV6-6
size: -
CDR3: CASSPGEYDGYTF
DNA: TGTGCCAGCAGCCCGGGGGAGTATGATGGCTACACCTTC

J: TRBJ2-5
D: -
V: TRBV11-2
size: -
CDR3: CASSLNLGAETQYF
DNA: TGTGCCAGCAGCTTAAACCTGGGGGCAGAGACCCAGTACTTC

J: TRBJ1-2
D: TRBD1
V: TRBV29-1
size: -
CDR3: CSVRDRGRGGYTF
DNA: TGCAGCGTTAGGGACAGGGGGCGCGGTGGCTACACCTTC

J: TRBJ2-1
D: -
V: TRBV7-2
size: many
CDR3: CASSPHRRENPRHEQFF
DNA: TGTGCCAGCAGCCCCCACCGCAGGGAAAACCCCCGTCATGAGCAGTTCTTC